Presented here are 12 T cell receptor beta chains from one specimen sequenced in a study of glioma-infiltrating T cells. TCR alpha and beta CDR3 regions were amplified from RNA using iRepertoire nested multiplex PCR. Using its own MiXCR run on the multiplex PCR reads, TCRdb lists one record per CDR3 protein. This sample has 100,000 to 150,000 distinct CDR3 sequences, with about 23% found just once. The sequenced sample consisted of glioma tissue, nonneoplastic brain tissue, or PBMCs (not recorded which). These TCRs come from a human donor with low-grade glioma or glioblastoma, undergoing nonglioma brain surgery, or in good health (not recorded which).

This clonotype was recorded once. One end of the junction does not line up with germline, which may come from a read error. The chain couples TRBV6-6 to TRBJ2-1; a weak D match, TRBD2 (6 bases). This CDR3 spans 14 amino acids. Per germline, CDR1 MNHNY and CDR2 SVGAGI (reference sequence). The CDR3 coding sequence is TGTGTCAGCAGTTACCGGACTAATGGCAATGAGCAGTTCTTC. It translates to CVSSYRTNGNEQFF.

This clonotype has a count of ten or more. The CDR3 region has the DNA TGTGCCAGTTCGACAGAGGGCCAAGAGACCCAGTACTTC. Protein: CASSTEGQETQYF. The chain links TRBV2 to TRBJ2-5; D tentatively reads TRBD1 or TRBD2 (5 bases each). The CDR3 runs 13 residues. Trimming removed 9 bases at V and 1 base at J, with 12 bases between. Germline CDR1 reads SNHLY; CDR2 reads FYNNEI.

This clonotype was seen just once. A much larger clone lies one base from this, so it may be a read error. This chain uses TRBV5-1 with TRBJ2-7, with 7 bases matching TRBD2. After removal of 4 bases from V and 6 bases from J, the junction contained 13 bases not matched to a gene. CDR1 SGHRS and CDR2 YFSETQ come from the germline V gene. The CDR3 is 15 amino acids. DNA for the CDR3: TGCGCCAGCAGCCCAACTAGCGCGAGCGGCGTCGAGCAGTACTTC. This encodes CASSPTSASGVEQYF.

In its sample, this clonotype was seen once. A single base separates this from a much larger clone, so it may be a read error. CDR3 region: CASGIGGRGLGYTF. CDR3 coding DNA: TGTGCCAGTGGTATAGGCGGCAGGGGACTTGGCTACACCTTC. The J gene is TRBJ1-2, the V gene TRBV19; possibly TRBD1 for D (6 bases). The CDR3 extends over 14 amino acids. Germline CDR1 and CDR2: LNHDA and SQIVND (reference sequence).

The chain employs TRBV6-1 and TRBJ2-3, with 12 nucleotides matching TRBD2. J gave up 4 bases and V 3 bases, and 5 bases lay outside the gene matches. Germline CDR1 MNHNS, CDR2 SASEGT. The CDR3 is made up of 16 amino acids. CDR3 nucleotide sequence: TGTGCCAGCAGTGAGACTAGCGGGAGAGGATCAGATACGCAGTATTTT. It yields the protein CASSETSGRGSDTQYF.

Many counts were recorded for this clonotype. V gene TRBV19 combines with J gene TRBJ2-7; 8 nucleotides align to TRBD1. Germline V lookup: CDR1 LNHDA, CDR2 SQIVND (reference sequence). This CDR3 region has 13 residues. The junction had 2 bases not matched to a gene; V was cut back by 3 bases and J by 4 bases. The CDR3 sequence is CASSITGGYEQYF. CDR3 in DNA: TGTGCCAGTAGTATTACAGGGGGGTACGAGCAGTACTTC.

The table lists this clonotype with many counts. This sequence joins TRBV25-1 and TRBJ1-1, with unresolved D. Deletions cut 1 base from V and 1 base from J, with 7 bases between. Germline-derived CDR1 and CDR2 are MGHDK and SYGVNS. The length of the CDR3 is 14 residues. CDR3: CASSELTRNTEAFF. CDR3 DNA sequence: TGTGCCAGCAGTGAATTGACCAGGAACACTGAAGCTTTCTTT.

In this sample, this clonotype turned up a few times. This chain links TRBV7-3 with TRBJ1-1, with D unresolved. The CDR3 sequence is 13 residues long. Between the trimmed V and J ends, which lost 6 bases and 7 bases, there was a span of 15 bases. Germline V gene lookup returns CDR1 SGHTA and CDR2 FQGTGA. The CDR3 DNA reads TGTGCCAGCAGTTGGAACTCGGGGAATGAAGCTTTCTTT. This codes for CASSWNSGNEAFF.

This clonotype occurred a few times. The chain combines TRBV7-3 with TRBJ2-1; TRBD1 matches 12 bases. J lost 6 bases, V lost 2 bases, and 14 bases had no gene match. This CDR3 has 19 residues. Per germline, CDR1 SGHTA and CDR2 FQGTGA. The CDR3 DNA is TGTGCCAGCAGCTTAGGCCGGGACAGGGGGCTCAGGCCCTCCAATGAGCAGTTCTTC. This codes for CASSLGRDRGLRPSNEQFF.

V is TRBV12-3 or TRBV12-4 and J is TRBJ2-1; a weak D match, TRBD2 (7 bases). Trimming left V 3 bases short and J 10 bases short, with 10 bases between. This CDR3 is 12 amino acids long. CDR3: CASSLGRGEQFF. As DNA, the CDR3 is TGTGCCAGCAGTTTGGGGAGGGGGGAGCAGTTCTTC.

This clonotype was found many times. The chain recombines TRBV7-8 with TRBJ2-7; maybe TRBD1 (6 bases). Between the trimmed V and J ends, which lost 5 bases and 2 bases, there was a span of 16 bases. CDR1 is SGHVS and CDR2 is FQNEAQ in the germline V gene. CDR3 length: 15 amino acids. This CDR3 reads CASSPKTGSTYEQYF. CDR3 sequence (DNA): TGTGCCAGCAGCCCCAAGACAGGCTCAACCTACGAGCAGTACTTC.

The V gene is TRBV5-1, the J gene TRBJ1-3; the match to TRBD1 covers 7 bases. The CDR3 totals 15 residues. V gave up 3 bases and J gave up 4 bases; unmatched junction bases: 7. CDR1 SGHRS and CDR2 YFSETQ come from the germline V gene. CDR3 region: CASSSRQGNGNTIYF. CDR3 nucleotides: TGCGCCAGCAGCTCGCGACAGGGCAACGGAAACACCATATATTTT.